A single TCR beta chain is shown here with its context. Its specific antigen is unknown. No base quality values were provided; no much bigger clone lies one nucleotide off. To estimate absolute template abundance from read counts, synthetic TCR analog templates were spiked into each PCR. Using the immunoSEQ assay, TCRbeta CDR3 regions were amplified from genomic DNA with bias-controlled V and J gene primers. Sequencing of rearranged TCRbeta segments was done at approximately 20X coverage. The paper's data handling went like this. Clustering was used to correct sequencing errors, and CDR3s were annotated against IMGT so that V, D and J genes could be assigned. Downstream analyses used only productive TCRbeta rearrangements, leaving out any out-of-frame or stop-codon sequences. To compute clonality, Shannon entropy was normalized by the log of the number of unique productive sequences and then subtracted from one. Fisher's exact test with Benjamini-Hochberg correction, at a threshold of adjusted p below 0.01, was used to find clones that differed between time points or between blood and tumor. Here the immuneACCESS table is served through TCRdb, limited to in-frame sequences with V and J called. Missing clones are a known gap in these copies; in checked studies unresolved V genes cover under half, and the rest lacks a known reason. The V and J calls and clone size are taken from that table; D and trimming were inferred from the DNA. The sample includes roughly 76,000 clones, with approximately 90% observed a single time. More than 0.85% of the sample rests with the top ten.

Sample time point, as interpreted from the label and publication: peripheral blood 6 weeks after treatment start. The cohort comprised roughly 30 patients with locally advanced or metastatic urothelial carcinoma treated at Memorial Sloan Kettering on a trial protocol. Peripheral blood mononuclear cells were collected pretreatment and during treatment, with between 1 and 8 total time points per patient. The Qiagen DNeasy Blood extraction kit was used to purify genomic DNA from total PBMCs and tumor samples. PBMCs were collected pretreatment and during treatment and were isolated and stored as previously described. Inclusive of the bounding cysteine and phenylalanine, the CDR3 is 15 residues long. Just CDR3 DNA is preserved here, 45 bases in frame from base 1. This sample stems from a study of PD-L1 blockade in urothelial cancer (TCRdb year 2017). As for the study more broadly: All patients started therapy in the mid-2010s and received atezolizumab 1,200 mg intravenously every 3 weeks. Twenty-five of 29 patients were males with bladder-origin urothelial cancer, and 18 of 29 reported a prior smoking history. An ECOG performance status of 0 or 1 was recorded for the patients, and 0 to 3 prior chemotherapy regimens had been received by the patients. Blood samples were analyzed at two time points: 3 weeks after treatment start (second dose) and 6 weeks after treatment start. Blood samples gave median yields of around 150,000 T cells and tens of thousands of unique TCRs, along with a median clonality of roughly 0.08. Somatic, immune and clinical correlates of response to PD-L1 blockade with atezolizumab in urothelial cancer were the focus of an exploratory multi-omic analysis. Pretreatment tumor samples and matched peripheral blood, collected serially before and after atezolizumab treatment, underwent TCR sequencing. Durable clinical benefit meant progression-free survival longer than 6 months, and TCR features were also tested against progression-free and overall survival. In the same patients who had TCR sequencing, pretreatment tumors also underwent whole exome sequencing and RNA sequencing. Durable clinical benefit was achieved by nine patients but not by the remaining 20. Twenty-nine patients had pretreatment blood TCR-seq, some 24 had at least one posttreatment blood collection, and some 24 had tumor TCR-seq.

The paper as a whole reports these results and caveats: A pretreatment peripheral blood TCR clonality below the median was linked to improved progression-free and overall survival. At 3 weeks after the start of treatment, tumor-associated TCR clones in peripheral blood had expanded more in patients with durable benefit (n of about 21, p = 0.022). Because the sample size was small (n of about 30) and many of the analyses were exploratory, the results are meant to be hypothesis-generating.

Sequences were derived from PBMCs, sampled around atezolizumab (anti-PD-L1) treatment. This clonotype originated in an elderly woman with urothelial cancer. The rearrangement joined TRBV12-2 to TRBJ1-3. TRBV12-2 is a pseudogene locus. The CDR3 amino acid sequence is: CASRSAGGDGNTIYF. The bases read TGTGCAAGTCGCTCAGCGGGAGGGGACGGAAACACCATATATTTT.